The 27 T cell receptor beta chains presented below share a single source sample, sequenced in a study of OX40 agonist ivuxolimab in advanced cancers. Sequencing was performed with immunoSEQ multiplex PCR; in TCRdb, only in-frame clones are kept and a portion is missing. Among about 19,000 clones listed, around 80% were seen once. Sequenced material: CD4+ or CD8+ T cells sorted from blood, taken in a trial of the OX40 agonist ivuxolimab. The origin of the receptors is an adult with an advanced solid tumor such as melanoma, head and neck, liver or kidney cancer.

This clone showed up just once. The chain couples TRBV19 to TRBJ1-6; 10 nucleotides line up with TRBD1. J lost 9 bases, V lost 3 bases, and 5 bases had no gene match. In germline, CDR1 is LNHDA, CDR2 SQIVND (reference sequence). This CDR3 is 15 amino acids long. CDR3 bases: TGTGCCAGTAGTATCTCCGGGACAGGGGTTTCACCCCTCCACTTT. It codes for CASSISGTGVSPLHF.

This clone has just a few counts. The CDR3, as DNA: TGTGCCAGCAGCGGGGGACTAGCGGGAGGCAATGAGCAGTTCTTC. Protein product: CASSGGLAGGNEQFF. The chain employs TRBV9 and TRBJ2-1; 15 bases match TRBD2. Germline assignment: CDR1 SGDLS and CDR2 YYNGEE. The length of the CDR3 is 15 residues. V lost 3 bases and J lost 6; bases outside the gene matches: 1.

The J gene is TRBJ1-1, the V gene TRBV5-1; D gene unclear. Germline values: CDR1 SGHRS, CDR2 YFSETQ. The CDR3 is 13 residues long. V lost 0 bases and J 5 bases, leaving 8 bases between the germline ends. Written as DNA, the CDR3 is TGCGCCAGCAGCTTGGCCGTCGGGACTGAAGCTTTCTTT. It specifies CASSLAVGTEAFF.

The V call is TRBV5-4, the J call TRBJ2-6, with TRBD1 as a possible D gene (6 bases). The V end lost 9 bases, the J end lost 0 bases, and 13 bases lay between the germline ends. Germline V gene lookup returns CDR1 SGHNT and CDR2 YYREEE (reference sequence). The CDR3 sequence is 15 residues long. Here the CDR3 DNA reads TGTGCCACAGGGGCAGGTAGCTCTGGGGCCAACGTCCTGACTTTC. Protein: CATGAGSSGANVLTF.

The rearrangement links TRBV2 to TRBJ1-2; 8 bases are a match to TRBD1. V dropped 4 bases and J dropped 3; count of bases not matched to a gene: 10. Germline V gives CDR1 SNHLY, CDR2 FYNNEI. This CDR3 comprises 16 residues. The CDR3 loop reads CASSGTGGTPYYGYTF. The CDR3 coding sequence is TGTGCCAGCAGTGGTACAGGGGGTACTCCCTACTATGGCTACACCTTC.

The V and J genes are TRBV2 and TRBJ1-2; D gene uncertain. CDR1 and CDR2 (germline): SNHLY, FYNNEI. V was pared by 4 bases and J by 5 bases, with 5 bases between. The CDR3 has 11 residues. CDR3 nucleotides: TGTGCCAGCAGTGTTTGGTATGGCTACACCTTC. It is translated as CASSVWYGYTF.

CDR3 residues: CASSLARSGETQYF. DNA of the CDR3: TGTGCCAGCAGCTTAGCGCGATCGGGAGAGACCCAGTACTTC. The V and J genes are TRBV7-2 and TRBJ2-5; D not resolved. Germline CDR1 is SGHTA and CDR2 is FQGNSA. Trimming pared 0 bases from V and 4 bases from J, leaving 9 bases between. CDR3 size: 14 residues.

The chain carries TRBV6-5 and TRBJ2-7; 11 bases agree with TRBD2. J lost 4 bases, V lost 6 bases, and 8 bases had no gene match. CDR3 length equals 15 residues. CDR1 and CDR2 (germline): MNHEY, SVGAGI. CDR3 nucleotide sequence: TGTGCCAGCAGCACTAGCGGGAGTTCAGTTTACGAGCAGTACTTC. It translates to CASSTSGSSVYEQYF.

The chain couples TRBV30 to TRBJ2-2; 8 bases are a match to TRBD1. The CDR3 spans 14 residues. The germline V gene has CDR1 GTSNPN and CDR2 SVGIG (reference sequence). V lost 4 bases and J lost 4; bases outside the gene matches: 5. The CDR3, as DNA: TGTGCCTGGAACAGGGGGTACGGCACCGGGGAGCTGTTTTTT. Its protein product is CAWNRGYGTGELFF.

The chain has TRBV6-5 and TRBJ1-2; possible D gene TRBD1, 5 bases. This CDR3 region has 14 residues. V shed 4 bases and J shed 7 bases, with 16 bases lying between them. CDR1 is MNHEY and CDR2 is SVGAGI in the germline V gene. Written as DNA, the CDR3 is TGTGCCAGCAGTTTGGGACTGCCGGTGCGTGGCTACACCTTC. Translated, it gives CASSLGLPVRGYTF.

This chain links TRBV7-2 with TRBJ2-5; TRBD2 matches 8 bases. This CDR3 spans 15 amino acids. Per the germline V gene, CDR1 is SGHTA and CDR2 is FQGNSA. The trim removed 6 bases at V and 5 bases at J, leaving 11 bases unmatched. In DNA, the CDR3 is TGTGCCAGCAGTTCGACTTGGGTAGCGGGGGAGACCCAGTACTTC. It encodes CASSSTWVAGETQYF.

V and J are TRBV6-6 and TRBJ2-3, with TRBD2 as a possible D gene (5 bases). The V and J ends lost 6 bases and 0 bases respectively, with 10 bases between them. Germline V gives CDR1 MNHNY, CDR2 SVGAGI (reference sequence). The CDR3 loop spans 14 amino acids. The CDR3 region has the DNA TGTGCCAGCAGAGCAGAGGGAAGCACAGATACGCAGTATTTT. It encodes CASRAEGSTDTQYF.

This chain joins TRBV7-9 and TRBJ2-2; 13 bases agree with TRBD2. Losses at the gene ends were 5 bases for V and 4 bases for J; bases not matched to a gene: 10. This CDR3 has 18 amino acids. Per germline, CDR1 SEHNR and CDR2 FQNEAQ (reference sequence). The CDR3 spells CASSPNRRTSGGTGELFF. As DNA, the CDR3 is TGTGCCAGCAGCCCAAACCGCCGGACTAGCGGGGGCACCGGGGAGCTGTTTTTT.

The rearrangement joins TRBV7-6 to TRBJ2-7, with 7 bases matching TRBD1. V shed 5 bases, J shed 2 bases, and the junction held 12 bases outside the gene matches. The CDR3 spans 16 residues. Germline V gene lookup returns CDR1 SGHVS and CDR2 FNYEAQ. The CDR3 DNA follows: TGTGCCAGCAGCCCACTTAGGGGGCCCCGTACCTACGAGCAGTACTTC. Translation gives CASSPLRGPRTYEQYF.

V and J are TRBV6-1 and TRBJ2-1; a weak D match, TRBD2 (5 bases). Trimming cost V 4 bases and J 8 bases, with 15 bases left between them. There are 14 residues in the CDR3. Germline V gives CDR1 MNHNS, CDR2 SASEGT. The CDR3, as DNA: TGTGCCAGCAGTGGTCCCGGGGTAGGCGATGAGCAGTTCTTC. This translates into CASSGPGVGDEQFF.

This clone was observed once. The rearrangement uses TRBV7-6 and TRBJ2-4; 13 bases fit TRBD2. Germline V lookup: CDR1 SGHVS, CDR2 FNYEAQ. V was clipped by 1 base and J by 6 bases; unmatched bases: 9. CDR3 length equals 18 residues. This chain's CDR3 is CASSLDWTSGRDRNIQYF. The CDR3 nucleotides are TGTGCCAGCAGCTTAGATTGGACTAGCGGGAGAGATAGAAACATTCAGTACTTC. The complete variable domain, with remaining parts taken from reference TRBV7-6 and TRBJ2-4, reads GAGVSQSPRYKVTKRGQDVALRCDPISGHVSLYWYRQALGQGPEFLTYFNYEAQQDKSGLPNDRFSAERPEGSISTLTIQRTEQRDSAMYRCASSLDWTSGRDRNIQYFGAGTRLSVL.

The chain combines TRBV5-1 with TRBJ1-5; D is unclear. The CDR3 is made up of 14 amino acids. V lost 3 bases to trimming and J lost 6 bases, with 13 bases between them. The germline gives CDR1 SGHRS, CDR2 YFSETQ. The CDR3 DNA sequence: TGCGCCAGCAGCTCCTCCCTGGGCGGTCAGCCCCAGCATTTT. It is translated as CASSSSLGGQPQHF.

The rearrangement uses TRBV10-1 and TRBJ2-1; TRBD2 aligns across 8 bases. This CDR3 has 14 residues. With V trimmed by 4 bases and J by 7 bases, 6 bases remained unmatched. Germline CDR1 reads WNHNN; CDR2 reads SYGVQD (reference sequence). The CDR3 bases are TGCGCCAGCAGTGTCCAGCGGGAGCGGAATGAGCAGTTCTTC. This gives the protein CASSVQRERNEQFF.

This sequence joins TRBV2 and TRBJ2-5, with no clear D. Germline-derived CDR1 and CDR2 are SNHLY and FYNNEI. The V and J ends lost 1 base and 5 bases respectively, with 23 bases between them. The CDR3 has 18 residues. Written as DNA, the CDR3 is TGTGCCAGCAGTGAAGGTGGAGCGCGGACCAGGTTTTTGGAGACCCAGTACTTC. Protein: CASSEGGARTRFLETQYF.

The chain employs TRBV5-1 and TRBJ1-2; possibly TRBD1 for D (5 bases). V shed 3 bases and J shed 3 bases, with 9 bases lying between them. The CDR3 has 13 amino acids. CDR1 and CDR2 (germline): SGHRS, YFSETQ. The CDR3 DNA reads as TGCGCCAGCAGCTCTCAGGGCGACTATGGCTACACCTTC. This encodes CASSSQGDYGYTF.

V usage is TRBV12-2 and J usage is TRBJ2-2; the table's D gene call, TRBD2, was not cross checked with the DNA. TRBV12-2 is tagged as a pseudogene. The length of the CDR3 is 16 residues. This CDR3 is CASRAQTSGYTGELFF. In nucleotides, the CDR3 is TGTGCAAGTCGCGCACAGACTAGCGGGTACACCGGGGAGCTGTTTTTT.

Note on this clone: Other DNA sequences in this specimen translate into the identical CDR3. V usage is TRBV5-1 and J usage is TRBJ2-7, with D possibly TRBD2 on 5 matching bases. Trimming left V 1 base short and J 11 bases short, with 16 bases between. CDR1 is SGHRS, CDR2 YFSETQ, per germline. The CDR3 spans 13 residues. Written as DNA, the CDR3 is TGCGCCAGCAGCTTGAGCGGCAGGTCCCGAGAGTACTTC. Its protein is CASSLSGRSREYF.

The chain joins TRBV6-5 to TRBJ1-1; no firm D call. The CDR3 has 14 amino acids. The ends were cut back, 5 bases at V and 8 bases at J, with 18 bases in the middle. The germline CDR1 and CDR2 sequences are MNHEY and SVGAGI. The CDR3 DNA reads as TGTGCCAGCAGTAGAAGGGAGCAGATTGACGAAGCTTTCTTT. It translates to CASSRREQIDEAFF.

This sequence joins TRBV13 and TRBJ1-2; no firm D call. The CDR3 extends over 14 amino acids. Germline V gene lookup returns CDR1 PRHDT and CDR2 FYEKMQ (reference sequence). V was pared by 0 bases and J by 9 bases, with 14 bases between. The CDR3 sequence is CASSLGQQLASYTF. The CDR3 DNA follows: TGTGCCAGCAGCTTAGGTCAGCAGCTGGCTAGCTACACCTTC.

J is TRBJ2-5 and V is TRBV15; 10 bases align to TRBD2. Trimming at V came to 4 bases and at J to 11 bases, leaving 10 bases not matched to a gene. Germline V gene lookup returns CDR1 LNHNV and CDR2 YYDKDF (reference sequence). The CDR3 runs to 14 residues. The CDR3 spells CATSTSLAGAGQYF. Written as DNA, the CDR3 is TGTGCCACCAGCACTTCTCTAGCGGGAGCCGGGCAGTACTTC.

Only one count was recorded for this clone. The genes are TRBV28 and TRBJ1-1, with 8 nucleotides matching TRBD1. The length of the CDR3 is 17 residues. The junction had 18 bases not matched to a gene; V was cut back by 2 bases and J by 10 bases. Germline assignment: CDR1 MDHEN and CDR2 SYDVKM. CDR3 protein: CASSLIGLDREGLGAFF. In DNA, the CDR3 is TGTGCCAGCAGTTTAATAGGTTTGGACAGGGAGGGATTAGGAGCTTTCTTT.

This chain links TRBV4-1 with TRBJ1-2, with D unclear. The germline V and J ends were trimmed by 4 bases and 4 bases, with 10 bases remaining between them. CDR1 is MGHRA, CDR2 YSYEKL, per germline. CDR3 length equals 13 residues. CDR3 sequence reads: CASSPDGSYGYTF. The CDR3 DNA reads as TGCGCCAGCAGCCCCGACGGCAGCTATGGCTACACCTTC.